Presented here are 19 T cell receptor beta chains from one specimen sequenced in a study of low-dose radiotherapy and immunotherapy resistance in tumors. The time point is: before trial treatment. TRAV and TRBV primers primed cDNA for both TCRalpha and TCRbeta. A constant-region primer paired with the V-primer adapter amplified TCRs over 20 PCR cycles. In TCRdb, the reads were re-called with MiXCR into one record per CDR3 protein. The sample records tens of thousands of distinct CDR3 sequences, 30% to 40% being singletons. The sample consisted of PBMCs, taken before treatment. Receptor source: a female donor with ovarian cancer.

The rearrangement links TRBV28 to TRBJ2-5; 8 bases are shared with TRBD1. The CDR3 contains 12 residues. V was pared by 5 bases and J by 10 bases, with 6 bases of the junction left unmatched. The germline CDR1 and CDR2 sequences are MDHEN and SYDVKM. The CDR3 reads CASSPPTGDQYF. The CDR3 DNA reads as TGTGCCAGCAGTCCACCGACAGGGGACCAGTACTTC.

This clonotype has a count of ten or more. The CDR3 nucleotides are TGTGCCTGGAGTGGACTAGCGGCTATCACAGATACGCAGTATTTT. It encodes CAWSGLAAITDTQYF. The chain uses TRBV30 and TRBJ2-3, with 9 bases that match TRBD2. With V trimmed by 1 base and J by 2 bases, 4 bases remained unmatched. CDR3 length: 15 residues. Germline V gene sequence: CDR1 GTSNPN, CDR2 SVGIG (reference sequence).

Ten or more counts support this clonotype. The rearrangement uses TRBV7-3 and TRBJ1-3, with D uncertain. CDR3 length equals 13 residues. The germline CDR1 and CDR2 sequences are SGHTA and FQGTGA. With 4 bases removed from V and 6 bases from J, the gap between germline ends came to 10 bases. CDR3 nucleotide sequence: TGTGCCAGCAGCTGGGTCCTACAAAACACCATATATTTT. Encoded protein: CASSWVLQNTIYF.

This clonotype was seen at least ten times. The genes are TRBV4-1 and TRBJ2-2; 8 bases match TRBD1. The germline CDR1 and CDR2 sequences are MGHRA and YSYEKL. V was pared by 3 bases and J by 6 bases, with 18 bases of the junction left unmatched. CDR3 length: 19 residues. CDR3 sequence: CASSHEGRGRPTPPGELFF. The CDR3 nucleotides are TGCGCCAGCAGCCATGAGGGCAGGGGGCGCCCTACCCCGCCCGGGGAGCTGTTTTTT.

At least ten counts were recorded for this clonotype. CDR3 residues: CASSLGGVSYNEQFF. The DNA of the CDR3 is TGCGCCAGCAGCTTGGGGGGTGTCTCCTACAATGAGCAGTTCTTC. The chain couples TRBV5-1 to TRBJ2-1; D is uncertain. Deletions cut 0 bases from V and 0 bases from J, with 7 bases between. The CDR3 totals 15 residues. Germline values: CDR1 SGHRS, CDR2 YFSETQ.

The chain employs TRBV2 and TRBJ2-7; 10 bases match TRBD2. V lost 4 bases and J lost 4; bases outside the gene matches: 4. Germline CDR1 reads SNHLY; CDR2 reads FYNNEI. The CDR3 is made up of 14 amino acids. The CDR3 reads CASSGTSGKYEQYF. The CDR3 DNA is TGTGCCAGCAGTGGGACTAGCGGAAAATACGAGCAGTACTTC.

Ten or more counts support this clonotype. The CDR3, as DNA: TGCGCCAGCCAGGGGAGCACAGGTCTTTCGGCTTTCTTT. This codes for CASQGSTGLSAFF. The rearrangement links TRBV4-1 to TRBJ1-1, with D perhaps matching TRBD1 (6 bases). Germline CDR1 MGHRA, CDR2 YSYEKL. The V end was cut by 8 bases, the J end by 11 bases, with 21 bases between. The CDR3 spans 13 residues.

To note about this clonotype: A far larger clone is just one base off, so this is likely a read error. The chain is built from TRBV6-1 and TRBJ1-2, with unresolved D. Trimming took 7 bases from V and 8 from J, leaving 17 bases between them. The germline V gene encodes CDR1 MNHNS and CDR2 SASEGT. This CDR3 is built from 13 residues. The CDR3 spells CASTRRGGGGYTF. CDR3 DNA sequence: TGTGCCAGCACTCGACGGGGTGGAGGCGGCTACACCTTC.

There are many counts of this clonotype. The chain carries TRBV6-2 or TRBV6-3 and TRBJ1-5, with 8 bases identical to TRBD1. Germline V gene sequence: CDR1 MNHEY, CDR2 SVGEGT. The CDR3 length is 14 residues. V dropped 7 bases and J dropped 2; count of bases not matched to a gene: 4. Here the CDR3 DNA reads TGTGCCAGCATTACGACAGGGGGCAATCAGCCCCAGCATTTT. Translated, it gives CASITTGGNQPQHF.

The chain couples TRBV28 to TRBJ2-3; D remains unclear. V dropped 2 bases and J dropped 1 base, with 31 bases sitting between them. Germline CDR1 reads MDHEN; CDR2 reads SYDVKM. The CDR3 has 22 amino acids. The CDR3 DNA reads TGTGCCAGCAGTTTACAGGTCCTAAGTGGCGGCACCCTGAAAATCGGCACAGATACGCAGTATTTT. It specifies CASSLQVLSGGTLKIGTDTQYF.

This clonotype was seen repeatedly, ten times or more. The V call is TRBV5-4, the J call TRBJ2-1; D uncertain. Germline V CDR1 and CDR2: SGHNT, YYREEE (reference sequence). This CDR3 comprises 12 residues. Trimming removed 0 bases from V and 9 bases from J, with 7 bases in between. CDR3 region: CASSLDRGEQFF. CDR3 coding DNA: TGTGCCAGCAGCTTGGACAGAGGTGAGCAGTTCTTC.

Worth noting for this clonotype: This may come from a read error, since a much larger clone is one base off. The rearrangement joins TRBV12-3 or TRBV12-4 to TRBJ2-4; D gene ambiguous. This CDR3 has 11 residues. CDR3 amino acids: CASSRKNILYF. CDR3 in DNA: TGTGCCAGCAGTAGGAAAAACATTCTGTACTTC.

This clonotype was recorded many times. The rearrangement uses TRBV5-6 and TRBJ2-1; unclear D gene. Trimming removed 2 bases from V and 9 bases from J, with 9 bases in between. This CDR3 comprises 12 residues. In germline, CDR1 is SGHDT, CDR2 YYEEEE. The CDR3 region is CASSFLRPEQFF. DNA for the CDR3: TGTGCCAGCAGCTTTTTACGCCCTGAGCAGTTCTTC.

The V call is TRBV7-2, the J call TRBJ2-2, with 10 bases that match TRBD2. Germline values: CDR1 SGHTA, CDR2 FQGNSA. The CDR3 consists of 15 residues. V lost 7 bases and J lost 7; bases outside the gene matches: 9. CDR3 DNA: TGTGCCAGCACCCAATCTAGCGGGAGACACGGGGAGCTGTTTTTT. Amino acids: CASTQSSGRHGELFF.

Notes on this clonotype: A far larger clone is one nucleotide away, so this likely arose from a read error. This chain links TRBV25-1 with TRBJ2-3; D is unclear. Germline CDR1 and CDR2: MGHDK and SYGVNS. The V gene lost 8 bases and the J gene lost 1 base, with 7 bases spanning the gap. The CDR3 loop spans 12 amino acids. DNA for the CDR3: TGTGCCAGCGGGGATCGCACAGATACGCAGTATTTT. Translation gives CASGDRTDTQYF.

This clonotype was recorded at least ten times. This chain uses TRBV5-4 with TRBJ2-5, with no clear D. Germline V gene sequence: CDR1 SGHNT, CDR2 YYREEE (reference sequence). The V gene lost 4 bases and the J gene lost 5 bases, with 9 bases spanning the gap. CDR3 length: 12 amino acids. CDR3 bases: TGTGCCAGCAGCCCAAGTGGGGAGACCCAGTACTTC. The encoded protein is CASSPSGETQYF.

This clonotype was seen many times. The chain uses TRBV5-4 and TRBJ2-6; D gene unclear. This CDR3 comprises 16 residues. Trimming took 2 bases from V and 0 from J, leaving 9 bases between them. Germline-derived CDR1 and CDR2 are SGHNT and YYREEE (reference sequence). This chain's CDR3 is CASSFDPSSGANVLTF. The CDR3 bases are TGTGCCAGCAGCTTCGATCCCAGCTCTGGGGCCAACGTCCTGACTTTC.

This clonotype was counted ten times or more. V and J are TRBV6-2 or TRBV6-3 and TRBJ2-7; 15 nucleotides agree with TRBD2. CDR1 and CDR2 (germline): MNHEY, SVGEGT. V trimming: 0 bases; J trimming: 6 bases; junction bases outside the gene matches: 3. This CDR3 region has 16 residues. CDR3 DNA sequence: TGTGCCAGCAGTTACTCCCAGGGACTAGCGGGAGGCGAGCAGTACTTC. Translated, it gives CASSYSQGLAGGEQYF.

This clonotype was observed once. A read error likely explains this, since a far larger clone differs by one base. The genes are TRBV5-1 and TRBJ2-7; maybe TRBD2 (7 bases). The V and J ends lost 4 bases and 7 bases respectively, with 21 bases between them. Per germline, CDR1 SGHRS and CDR2 YFSETQ. This CDR3 region has 15 residues. In nucleotides, the CDR3 is TGCGCCAGCAGCACCGGACTAGTGCGGGACAATGAGCAGTACTTC. Translating gives CASSTGLVRDNEQYF.